The 13 T cell receptor beta chains in this list originate from one sample, sequenced in a study of T cell repertoires in cytomegalovirus infection. TCRdb reanalysed the reads using MiXCR and keeps one entry per CDR3 protein. The repertoire has under 800,000 distinct CDR3 sequences, 20% to 30% of them found once; the top ten carry 6.5% to 10%. The sample comprised CD8+ T cells from PBMCs. The receptors derive from a human donor in good health (CMV status not recorded). Some clones in this sample may be carry-over from other donors' samples.

The chain has TRBV29-1 and TRBJ2-7; TRBD1 agrees at 11 bases. V lost 0 bases and J lost 4; bases outside the gene matches: 2. The germline V gene encodes CDR1 SQVTM and CDR2 ANQGSEA. The CDR3 runs to 14 residues. The CDR3 here is CSVEDGTGGYEQYF. The CDR3 DNA follows: TGCAGCGTTGAAGATGGGACAGGGGGTTACGAGCAGTACTTC.

The V gene is TRBV20-1, the J gene TRBJ2-3, with 7 bases aligning to TRBD2. The germline gives CDR1 DFQATT, CDR2 SNEGSKA (reference sequence). The ends lost 6 bases at V and 2 bases at J; junction bases unmatched: 8. CDR3 size: 14 residues. The CDR3 spells CSASGVADTDTQYF. The DNA for the CDR3 is TGCAGTGCGAGCGGGGTAGCGGACACAGATACGCAGTATTTT.

The genes are TRBV28 and TRBJ2-3, with 10 bases that match TRBD1. Germline-derived CDR1 and CDR2 are MDHEN and SYDVKM. There are 16 residues in the CDR3. Losses at the gene ends were 2 bases for V and 4 bases for J; bases not matched to a gene: 6. The chain's CDR3 is CASSLRDRGLSDTQYF. The CDR3 DNA sequence: TGTGCCAGCAGTTTACGCGACAGGGGGCTCTCAGATACGCAGTATTTT.

This clonotype was observed a handful of times. This sequence joins TRBV4-1 and TRBJ1-1, with D hard to call. The V end was cut by 8 bases, the J end by 0 bases, with 10 bases between. The CDR3 totals 13 residues. The germline V gene has CDR1 MGHRA and CDR2 YSYEKL. CDR3 in amino acids: CASLGPMNTEAFF. CDR3 nucleotides: TGCGCCAGCCTTGGGCCCATGAACACTGAAGCTTTCTTT.

This clonotype was found many times. The chain carries TRBV7-2 and TRBJ1-5; 9 nucleotides match TRBD1. V dropped 8 bases and J dropped 1; count of bases not matched to a gene: 0. In germline, CDR1 is SGHTA, CDR2 FQGNSA. This CDR3 has 13 residues. The CDR3 reads CASGQGSNQPQHF. CDR3 DNA sequence: TGTGCCAGCGGACAGGGGAGCAATCAGCCCCAGCATTTT.

The table lists this clonotype with a few counts. The chain combines TRBV7-9 with TRBJ2-7, with 9 bases matching TRBD2. V shed 4 bases and J 0 bases; nucleotides not matched to a gene: 13. The CDR3 runs to 18 residues. Germline lookup yields CDR1 SEHNR and CDR2 FQNEAQ (reference sequence). CDR3: CASSSRGRSGGPSYEQYF. CDR3 nucleotides: TGTGCCAGCAGCTCTAGAGGTCGCAGCGGGGGGCCCTCCTACGAGCAGTACTTC.

On this clonotype: Sequence at one end of the junction differs from germline and may be a read error. The chain carries TRBV28 and TRBJ1-5; D uncertain. The CDR3 runs to 12 residues. The germline V gene encodes CDR1 MDHEN and CDR2 SYDVKM. CDR3 in amino acids: CASSLLSQPQHF. The CDR3 DNA reads as TGTGCCAGCAGCTTATTATCTCAGCCCCAGCATTTT.

This clonotype has more than one count but fewer than ten. The chain employs TRBV19 and TRBJ2-1; 7 nucleotides line up with TRBD1. This CDR3 comprises 15 residues. The germline CDR1 and CDR2 sequences are LNHDA and SQIVND (reference sequence). V dropped 4 bases and J dropped 1; count of bases not matched to a gene: 4. CDR3 in amino acids: CASSKPGQSYNEQFF. CDR3 nucleotides: TGTGCCAGTAGTAAACCGGGACAGTCCTACAATGAGCAGTTCTTC.

This chain connects TRBV20-1 to TRBJ1-6; D is uncertain. The CDR3 covers 13 residues. CDR1 and CDR2 (germline): DFQATT, SNEGSKA (reference sequence). The CDR3 DNA is TGCAGCCTGAGACAAGGCTATAATTCACCCCTCCACTTT. It specifies CSLRQGYNSPLHF.

As DNA, the CDR3 is TGCAGTGCTGGCGAAGAGACCCAGTACTTC. Its protein product is CSAGEETQYF. The chain employs TRBV20-1 and TRBJ2-5; D call uncertain. The CDR3 is made up of 10 amino acids. V lost 5 bases and J lost 3, with 4 bases in between. Per the germline V gene, CDR1 is DFQATT and CDR2 is SNEGSKA (reference sequence).

This chain links TRBV5-6 with TRBJ1-1; D is unresolved. From germline, CDR1 is SGHDT and CDR2 YYEEEE. The ends were cut back, 7 bases at V and 3 bases at J, with 7 bases in the middle. The CDR3 has 11 residues. CDR3 DNA: TGTGCCAGCCTTTCCCACACTGAAGCTTTCTTT. Encoded protein: CASLSHTEAFF.

This clonotype turned up a few times. The chain joins TRBV10-3 to TRBJ2-2; unclear D gene. The germline V gene has CDR1 ENHRY and CDR2 SYGVKD. The V and J ends lost 6 bases and 4 bases respectively, with 9 bases between them. The CDR3 has 13 residues. The DNA for the CDR3 is TGTGCCATCAGGATACTCGTCACCGGGGAGCTGTTTTTT. Residues: CAIRILVTGELFF.

This clonotype was recorded once. V usage is TRBV2 and J usage is TRBJ1-4; 7 bases agree with TRBD1. CDR1 and CDR2 (germline): SNHLY, FYNNEI. The J segment lost 0 bases and the V segment lost 8 bases, leaving 15 bases of the junction unmatched. This CDR3 has 18 amino acids. The CDR3: CASGASQGDIATNEKLFF. DNA of the CDR3: TGTGCCAGCGGTGCCAGTCAGGGGGACATCGCAACTAATGAAAAACTGTTTTTT.